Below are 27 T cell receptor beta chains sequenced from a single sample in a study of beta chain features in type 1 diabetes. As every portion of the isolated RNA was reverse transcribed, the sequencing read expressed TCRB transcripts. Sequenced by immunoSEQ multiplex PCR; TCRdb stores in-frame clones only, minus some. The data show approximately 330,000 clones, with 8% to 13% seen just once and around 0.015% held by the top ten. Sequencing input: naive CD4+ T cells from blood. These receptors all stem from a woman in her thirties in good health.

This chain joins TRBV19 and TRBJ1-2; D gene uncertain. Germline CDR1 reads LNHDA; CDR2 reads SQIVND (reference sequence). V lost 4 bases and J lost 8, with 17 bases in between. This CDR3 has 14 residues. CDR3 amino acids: CASSSPSTGRGYTF. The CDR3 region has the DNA TGTGCCAGTAGTAGCCCCTCTACGGGGAGAGGCTACACCTTC.

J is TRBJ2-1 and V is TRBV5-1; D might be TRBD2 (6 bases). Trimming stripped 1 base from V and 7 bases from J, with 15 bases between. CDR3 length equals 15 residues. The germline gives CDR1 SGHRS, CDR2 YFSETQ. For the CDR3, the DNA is TGCGCCAGCAGCTTGTTGGGAGGTCAGGCGAATGAGCAGTTCTTC. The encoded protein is CASSLLGGQANEQFF.

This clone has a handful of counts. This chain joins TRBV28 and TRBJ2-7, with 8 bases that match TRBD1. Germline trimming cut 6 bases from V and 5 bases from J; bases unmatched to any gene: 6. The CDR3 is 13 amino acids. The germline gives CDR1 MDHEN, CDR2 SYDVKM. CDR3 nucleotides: TGTGCCAGCAGCTCTGGACAGGGCCACGAGCAGTACTTC. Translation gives CASSSGQGHEQYF.

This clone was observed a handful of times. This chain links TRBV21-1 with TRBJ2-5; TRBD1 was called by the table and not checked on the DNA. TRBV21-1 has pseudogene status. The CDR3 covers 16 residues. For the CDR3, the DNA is TGTGCCAGCAGCAAAGGGGTTTCAGGGGATGGAGAGACCCAGTACTTC. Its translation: CASSKGVSGDGETQYF.

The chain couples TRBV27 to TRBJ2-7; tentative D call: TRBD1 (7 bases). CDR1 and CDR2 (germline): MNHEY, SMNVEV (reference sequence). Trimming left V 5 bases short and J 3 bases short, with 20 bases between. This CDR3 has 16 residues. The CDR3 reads CASSRQGGQHNYEQYF. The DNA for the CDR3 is TGTGCCAGCAGTCGGCAGGGGGGACAGCATAACTACGAGCAGTACTTC.

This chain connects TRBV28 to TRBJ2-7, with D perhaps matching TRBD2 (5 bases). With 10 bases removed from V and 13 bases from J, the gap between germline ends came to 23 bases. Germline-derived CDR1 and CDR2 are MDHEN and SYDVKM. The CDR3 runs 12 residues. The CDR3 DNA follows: TGTGCCACGGGGATTCATACCTACGATGAATACTTC. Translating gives CATGIHTYDEYF.

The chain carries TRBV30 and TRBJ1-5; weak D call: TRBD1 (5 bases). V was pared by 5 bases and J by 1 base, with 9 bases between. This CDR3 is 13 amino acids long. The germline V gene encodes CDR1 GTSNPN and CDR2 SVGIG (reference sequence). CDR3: CAWGQGSNQPQHF. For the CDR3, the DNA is TGTGCCTGGGGCCAGGGAAGCAATCAGCCCCAGCATTTT.

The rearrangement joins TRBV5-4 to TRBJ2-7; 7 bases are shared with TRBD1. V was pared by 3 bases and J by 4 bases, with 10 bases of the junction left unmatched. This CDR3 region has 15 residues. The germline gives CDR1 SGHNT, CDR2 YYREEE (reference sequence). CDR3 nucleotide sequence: TGTGCCAGCAGCTCCCAGGGGGACAGAGGATACGAGCAGTACTTC. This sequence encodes CASSSQGDRGYEQYF.

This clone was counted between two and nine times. The CDR3 nucleotides read TGCAGCGCCCGAGGGAGCTCCTACGAGCAGTACTTC. Residues: CSARGSSYEQYF. The V gene is TRBV29-1, the J gene TRBJ2-7; maybe TRBD2 (5 bases). Germline CDR1 is SQVTM and CDR2 is ANQGSEA. Trimming removed 7 bases at V and 0 bases at J, with 10 bases between. CDR3 size: 12 residues.

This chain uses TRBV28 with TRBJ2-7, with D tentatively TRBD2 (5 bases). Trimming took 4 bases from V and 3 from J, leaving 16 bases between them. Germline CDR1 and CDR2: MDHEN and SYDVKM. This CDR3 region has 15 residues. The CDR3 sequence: CASSSLQGGFYEQYF. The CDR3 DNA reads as TGTGCCAGCAGTTCATTGCAAGGCGGGTTCTACGAGCAGTACTTC.

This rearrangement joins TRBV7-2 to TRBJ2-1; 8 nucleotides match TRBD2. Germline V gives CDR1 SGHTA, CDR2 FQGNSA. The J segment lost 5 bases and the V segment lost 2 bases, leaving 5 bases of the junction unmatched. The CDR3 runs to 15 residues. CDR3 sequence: CASSLFSGADNEQFF. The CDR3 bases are TGTGCCAGCAGCTTATTTAGCGGGGCCGACAATGAGCAGTTCTTC.

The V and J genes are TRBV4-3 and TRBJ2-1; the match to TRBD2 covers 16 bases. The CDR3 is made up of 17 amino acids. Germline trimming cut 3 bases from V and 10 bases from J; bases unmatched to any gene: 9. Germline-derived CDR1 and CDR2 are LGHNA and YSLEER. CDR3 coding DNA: TGCGCCAGCAGCCAGGGGGGGACTAGCGGGAGGGCCCGGGAGCAGTTCTTC. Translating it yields CASSQGGTSGRAREQFF.

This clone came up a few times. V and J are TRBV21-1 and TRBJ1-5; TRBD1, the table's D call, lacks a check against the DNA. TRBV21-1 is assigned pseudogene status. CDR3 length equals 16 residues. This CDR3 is CASSKFRDRGHQPQHF. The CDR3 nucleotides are TGTGCCAGCAGCAAATTTAGGGACAGGGGGCATCAGCCCCAGCATTTT.

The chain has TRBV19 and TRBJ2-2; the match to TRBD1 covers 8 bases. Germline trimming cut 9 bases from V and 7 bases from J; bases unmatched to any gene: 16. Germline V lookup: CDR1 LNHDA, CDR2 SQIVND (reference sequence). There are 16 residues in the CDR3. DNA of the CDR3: TGTGCCAGCAGGGATCAGGGGGCCCCCTCAGGCGGGGAGCTGTTTTTT. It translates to CASRDQGAPSGGELFF.

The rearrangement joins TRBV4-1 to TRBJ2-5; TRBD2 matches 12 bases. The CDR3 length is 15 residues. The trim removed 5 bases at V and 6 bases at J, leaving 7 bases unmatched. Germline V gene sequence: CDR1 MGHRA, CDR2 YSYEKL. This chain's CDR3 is CASSYLGLAGQTQYF. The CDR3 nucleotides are TGCGCCAGCAGCTACCTCGGACTAGCGGGACAGACCCAGTACTTC.

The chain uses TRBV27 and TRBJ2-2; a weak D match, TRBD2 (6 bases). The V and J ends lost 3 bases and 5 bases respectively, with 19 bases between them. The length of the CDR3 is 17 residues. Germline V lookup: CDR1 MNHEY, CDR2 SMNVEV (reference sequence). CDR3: CASSLRDGRGATGELFF. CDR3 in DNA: TGTGCCAGCAGTTTGCGGGACGGAAGGGGAGCAACCGGGGAGCTGTTTTTT.

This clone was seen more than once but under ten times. Here the CDR3 reads CASSPRTSGRGNTGELFF. The CDR3 coding sequence is TGTGCCAGCAGCCCCCGGACTAGCGGGAGAGGAAACACCGGGGAGCTGTTTTTT. The chain joins TRBV7-3 to TRBJ2-2; 13 bases map to TRBD2. Germline values: CDR1 SGHTA, CDR2 FQGTGA. This CDR3 has 18 amino acids. V lost 5 bases and J lost 2; bases outside the gene matches: 8.

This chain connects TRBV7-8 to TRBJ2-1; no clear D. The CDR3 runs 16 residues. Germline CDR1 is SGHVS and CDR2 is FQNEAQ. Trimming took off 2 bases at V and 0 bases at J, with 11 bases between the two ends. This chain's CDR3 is CASSLQRGSSYNEQFF. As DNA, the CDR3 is TGTGCCAGCAGCTTACAAAGAGGTAGCTCCTACAATGAGCAGTTCTTC.

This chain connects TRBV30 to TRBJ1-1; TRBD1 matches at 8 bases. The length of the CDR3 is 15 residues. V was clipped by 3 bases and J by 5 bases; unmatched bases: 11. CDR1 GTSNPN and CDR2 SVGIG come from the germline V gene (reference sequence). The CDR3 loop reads CAWRRPTGVSTEAFF. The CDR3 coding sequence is TGTGCCTGGAGACGACCGACAGGGGTCTCGACTGAAGCTTTCTTT.

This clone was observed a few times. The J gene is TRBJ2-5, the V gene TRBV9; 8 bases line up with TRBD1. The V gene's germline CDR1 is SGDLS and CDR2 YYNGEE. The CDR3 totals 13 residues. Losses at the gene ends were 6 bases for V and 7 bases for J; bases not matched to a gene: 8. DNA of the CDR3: TGTGCCAGCAATTCAGGGGGCATGGGGACCCAGTACTTC. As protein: CASNSGGMGTQYF. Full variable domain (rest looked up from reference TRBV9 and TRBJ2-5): DSGVTQTPKHLITATGQRVTLRCSPRSGDLSVYWYQQSLDQGLQFLIQYYNGEERAKGNILERFSAQQFPDLHSELNLSSLELGDSALYFCASNSGGMGTQYFGPGTRLLVL.

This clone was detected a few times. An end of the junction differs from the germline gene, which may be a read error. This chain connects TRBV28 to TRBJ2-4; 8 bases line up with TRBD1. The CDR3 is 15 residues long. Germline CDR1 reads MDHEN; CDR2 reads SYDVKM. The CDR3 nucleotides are TGTGCCAGCAGTTTACAGGGGGCAAGACAAAAGATTCAGTACTTC. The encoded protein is CASSLQGARQKIQYF.

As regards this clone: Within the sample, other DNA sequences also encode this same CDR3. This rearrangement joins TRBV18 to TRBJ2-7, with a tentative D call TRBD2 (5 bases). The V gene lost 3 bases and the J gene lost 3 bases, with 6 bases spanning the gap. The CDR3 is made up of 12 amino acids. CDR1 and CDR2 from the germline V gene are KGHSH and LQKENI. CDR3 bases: TGTGCCAGCTCACCGGGGAGCTACGAGCAGTACTTC. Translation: CASSPGSYEQYF.

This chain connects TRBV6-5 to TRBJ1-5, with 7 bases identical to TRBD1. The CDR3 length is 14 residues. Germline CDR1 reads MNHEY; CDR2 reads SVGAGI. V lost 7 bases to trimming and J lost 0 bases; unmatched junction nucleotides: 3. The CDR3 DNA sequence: TGTGCCAGCAAGACAGGGTCTAGCAATCAGCCCCAGCATTTT. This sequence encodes CASKTGSSNQPQHF.

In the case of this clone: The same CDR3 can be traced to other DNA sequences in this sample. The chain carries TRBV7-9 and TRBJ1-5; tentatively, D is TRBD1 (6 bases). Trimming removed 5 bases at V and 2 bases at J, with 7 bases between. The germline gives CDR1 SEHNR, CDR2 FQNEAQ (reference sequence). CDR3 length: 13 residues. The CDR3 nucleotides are TGTGCCAGCAGCCGACAGGGCAATCAGCCCCAGCATTTT. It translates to CASSRQGNQPQHF.

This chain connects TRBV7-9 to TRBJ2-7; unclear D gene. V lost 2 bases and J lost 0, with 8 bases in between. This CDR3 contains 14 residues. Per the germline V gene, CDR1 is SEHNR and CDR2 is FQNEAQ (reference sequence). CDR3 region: CASSLQESSYEQYF. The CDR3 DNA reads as TGTGCCAGCAGCTTACAGGAAAGCTCCTACGAGCAGTACTTC.

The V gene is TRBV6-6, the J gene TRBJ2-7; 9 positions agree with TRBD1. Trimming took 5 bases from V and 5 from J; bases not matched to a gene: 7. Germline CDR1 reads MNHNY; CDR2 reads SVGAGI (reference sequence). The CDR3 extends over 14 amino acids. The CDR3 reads CASSDPGQGNEQYF. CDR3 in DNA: TGTGCCAGCAGTGACCCGGGACAGGGCAACGAGCAGTACTTC.

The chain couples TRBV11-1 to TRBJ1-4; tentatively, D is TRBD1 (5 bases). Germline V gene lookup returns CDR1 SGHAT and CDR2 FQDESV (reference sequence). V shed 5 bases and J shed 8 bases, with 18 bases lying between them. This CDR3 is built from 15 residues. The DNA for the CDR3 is TGTGCCAGCAGCACCTGGATCGGCAGGGAAGAAAAACTGTTTTTT. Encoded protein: CASSTWIGREEKLFF.